This is a list of T cell receptor beta chains from one sample in a study of response to subunit inactivated influenza vaccine. One entry per CDR3 protein results from TCRdb running MiXCR on the RT-PCR reads. The sample carries 650,000 to 700,000 distinct CDR3 sequences, 15% to 19% recorded once. The sample here was PBMCs from blood, taken 11 to 12 days after vaccination. The receptors derive from a man aged 50-59 years who received an inactivated influenza vaccine. CDR3s include the opening cysteine and the closing phenylalanine or tryptophan. The order of the fields is CDR3 DNA, CDR3 protein, D gene, V gene, J gene, clone size. D genes are given only for firm matches. Only some rows state a clone size, as once, few, many or a class for expanded clones.

TGTGCCAGCAGTACGGACAGGGGAAGTTTTCAGCCCCAGCATTTT	CASSTDRGSFQPQHF	TRBD1	TRBV12-3/TRBV12-4	TRBJ1-5	NA
TGCGCCAGCAGCTGGGGACAGGGGGCCTTCCCCTCCTACAATGAGCAGTTCTTC	CASSWGQGAFPSYNEQFF	TRBD1	TRBV4-3	TRBJ2-1	few
TGTGCCAGCAGAAGACAGGGTAGCTATGGCTACACCTTC	CASRRQGSYGYTF	TRBD1	TRBV6-1	TRBJ1-2	NA
TGTGCCAGCAGTTACAGGGGGCAGGGGGGTCAGCCCCAGCATTTT	CASSYRGQGGQPQHF	TRBD1	TRBV6-2/TRBV6-3	TRBJ1-5	few
TGTGCCAGCAGCTTATCTGCGGGGACCGAGCAGTACTTC	CASSLSAGTEQYF	NA	TRBV7-9	TRBJ2-7	few
TGCGCCAGCAGCCCGATGGGGTTTAGGCACAATGAGCAGTTCTTC	CASSPMGFRHNEQFF	NA	TRBV5-1	TRBJ2-1	few
TGTGCCAGCAGTCAATACAGGGATCCGTACGAGCAGTACTTC	CASSQYRDPYEQYF	NA	TRBV27	TRBJ2-7	many
TGTGCCAGACGAACAGGGGACGCTGAAGCTTTCTTT	CARRTGDAEAFF	TRBD1	TRBV2	TRBJ1-1	few
TGTGCCAGCAGCCAAGATCTCCGGGGTGGTTCACCCCTCCACTTT	CASSQDLRGGSPLHF	NA	TRBV3-1	TRBJ1-6	many
TGTGCCAGCAGCCAAGAAGAAGTTCGGGGGCGCTTTGGCTACACCTTC	CASSQEEVRGRFGYTF	NA	TRBV3-1	TRBJ1-2	NA
TGTGCCAGCTCACCACCTGCGACAGGGGACGATGAGCAGTTCTTC	CASSPPATGDDEQFF	TRBD1	TRBV18	TRBJ2-1	few
TGTGCCAGCAGTCCCGGGACAGGGGAGGTCAATCAGCCCCAGCATTTT	CASSPGTGEVNQPQHF	TRBD1	TRBV3-1	TRBJ1-5	NA
TGTGCCAGCAAGGCCAACTACAATGAGCAGTTCTTC	CASKANYNEQFF	NA	TRBV6-6	TRBJ2-1	many
TGTGCCACCAGTGGACAAGGGGAGCTGTTTTTT	CATSGQGELFF	NA	TRBV24-1	TRBJ2-2	NA
TGCAGTGCTAGCCTGGGACAGGGCTACGAGCAGTACTTC	CSASLGQGYEQYF	TRBD1	TRBV20-1	TRBJ2-7	NA
TGTGCCAGCAGCTTAGTTGCGCTCAGCTACGAGCAGTACTTC	CASSLVALSYEQYF	NA	TRBV7-9	TRBJ2-7	NA
TGTGCCAGCTCACCTCCTCTCGGGGAGACCCAGTACTTC	CASSPPLGETQYF	NA	TRBV18	TRBJ2-5	NA
TGTGCCAGCAGCTCCCGACAGGGGATCCAACGTTTCTTT	CASSSRQGIQRFF	TRBD1	TRBV7-2	TRBJ1-1	NA
TGTGCCTGGGCCCCTCGGCAGTACTTC	CAWAPRQYF	NA	TRBV30	TRBJ2-7	once
TGCGCCAGCAGCCAGACAGGAGGGACCTACGAGCAGTACTTC	CASSQTGGTYEQYF	NA	TRBV4-3	TRBJ2-7	NA
TGTGCCAGCAGCATGGGACCGAGCTCCTACGAGCAGTACTTC	CASSMGPSSYEQYF	NA	TRBV12-3/TRBV12-4	TRBJ2-7	few
TGCAGCGTTTCAAACAGGGGAGTAAACACCATATATTTT	CSVSNRGVNTIYF	TRBD1	TRBV29-1	TRBJ1-3	many
TGTGCCAGCACCATTCGATTCTTTGAGACCCAGTACTTC	CASTIRFFETQYF	NA	TRBV12-3/TRBV12-4	TRBJ2-5	many
TGCAGTGCCCGGGACAGGGGCCACCAAGAGACCCAGTACTTC	CSARDRGHQETQYF	TRBD1	TRBV20-1	TRBJ2-5	many
TGTGCCAGCAGCTTAGTGGCGGGAGGAGCAGATACGCAGTATTTT	CASSLVAGGADTQYF	TRBD2	TRBV7-2	TRBJ2-3	many
TGTGCCAGCAGCAGGGACAGAACGCATACGCAGTATTTT	CASSRDRTHTQYF	NA	TRBV21-1	TRBJ2-3	few